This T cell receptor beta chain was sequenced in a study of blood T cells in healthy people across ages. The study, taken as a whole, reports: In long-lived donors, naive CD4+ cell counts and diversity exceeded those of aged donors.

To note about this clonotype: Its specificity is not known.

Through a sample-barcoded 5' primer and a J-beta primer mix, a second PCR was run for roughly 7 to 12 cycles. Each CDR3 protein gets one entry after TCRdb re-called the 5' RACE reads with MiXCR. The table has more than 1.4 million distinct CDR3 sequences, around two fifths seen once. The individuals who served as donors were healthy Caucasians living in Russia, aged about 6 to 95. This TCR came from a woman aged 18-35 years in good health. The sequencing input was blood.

The CDR3 loop reads CSARGPGWAVDTGELFF. The CDR3 coding sequence is TGCAGTGCTAGAGGTCCGGGATGGGCTGTAGACACCGGGGAGCTGTTTTTT. The rearrangement links TRBV20-1 to TRBJ2-2, with a possible D match to TRBD2 (5 bases). The CDR3 length is 17 residues. With 1 base removed from V and 3 bases from J, the gap between germline ends came to 18 bases. Germline V gene sequence: CDR1 DFQATT, CDR2 SNEGSKA (reference sequence).